This T cell receptor (beta chain) was retrieved from a study of blood T cells in healthy people across ages (dated by TCRdb to the mid-2010s). For the wider study: In model experiments, template switching captured roughly one uniquely barcoded TCR beta cDNA molecule for every two T cells. Age-related changes in TCR beta repertoire diversity were measured in the study by deep sequencing normalized with unique cDNA molecular identifiers. Four age groups were formed from the donors: young (average 16 years), middle-aged (just under 40), aged (roughly 56) and long-lived (about 75). To avoid experimental bias, donors of different ages were spread randomly across the sequencing lanes. For two donors (one aged 18 to 29 and one aged 80 or older), the study analyzed two additional independent replicas of 1 million unique cDNA reads from the same blood draw. Overall study outcomes, separate from this receptor: Because donor CMV infection status was unknown, age-related changes in expanded clonotypes were potentially confounded. Compared with the aged group, the long-lived group had more naive CD4+ T cells, fewer expanded clones and increased TCR diversity, a pattern suggesting age selection. Since profiling was done on bulk unsorted PBMCs, naive and antigen-experienced compartments could not be conclusively compared. Estimates of total diversity based on one million sequenced T cells were considered lower bounds and underestimates. Observed TCR beta diversity per million T cells fell roughly linearly with age, and a significant reduction was already apparent by age about 36. Observed TCR beta diversity correlated strongly with the percentage of naive T cells measured by flow cytometry.

CDR1 and CDR2 (MNHNS, SASEGT) derive from the germline V gene. The V end gives up 5 bases and the J end 0 bases, leaving 7 bases in the junction not matched to a gene. The CDR3 starts with the cysteine, ends with the phenylalanine, and has 15 residues. Of all the DNA, just the CDR3 is kept, 45 bases in frame from base 1. This clonotype has just a few counts. Its target antigen remains unknown. Within one base of it there is no much larger clone, and no base qualities were kept. Systemically healthy Caucasian individuals from Russia, around 39 in total and aged about 6 to 95 years, were included as donors. Approximately 9 milliliters of peripheral blood were collected from each donor into EDTA-treated Vacutainer tubes. Ficoll-Paque density-gradient centrifugation was used to isolate PBMCs, with at least 6 million per sample. Trizol reagent was used to extract total RNA from the PBMCs, yielding at least 6 micrograms per sample. For every donor, flow cytometry on a PBMC aliquot measured the percentage of naive CD45RAhigh/CD27high T cells.

Library prep was done by 5' RACE. The listed sequencing device is Illumina HiSeq 2500. The second PCR ran for about 6 to 12 cycles and used a J-beta primer mix along with a sample-barcoded 5' primer. Each TCR beta cDNA molecule received a unique molecular identifier from a template-switch 5' adaptor carrying 12 random nucleotides. Each sample yielded at least 2.5 million CDR3-containing paired-end reads. All of the RNA was converted into first-strand cDNA using the Mint cDNA synthesis kit, with a TRBC-specific oligonucleotide serving as the primer. After uracil-DNA glycosylase treatment, a first 18-cycle PCR used universal primers M1SS and BC2_uni_R on all cDNA. Per the source publication's procedure: For normalization, 1 million high-quality reads were randomly selected from each sample, with every read carrying a distinct molecular identifier. Instead of being binned into consensus sequences, reads that shared molecular identifiers were thrown out. MiTCR, run with a Q25 quality threshold and the strictest error-elimination algorithm, handled CDR3 identification, clonotype clustering and error correction. A nonparametric unseen species model with Euler transformation was used to estimate a lower bound on total TCR beta diversity. In-frame beta chains were kept once TCRdb had trimmed the public reads at Q25 with fastp and called clones with MiXCR. Duplicate CDR3 protein sequences are folded into a single record with the most common DNA and genes. The V and J calls come from TCRdb's annotation, not from the publication. A total of some 1,500,000 distinct CDR3 sequences appear in this sample, approximately 43% of them only once. Jointly, the top ten make up 4% of the sample.

The chain couples TRBV6-1 to TRBJ2-7; 7 bases in the middle match TRBD1. The origin of this receptor is a woman under 30 in good health. The sequenced sample consisted of blood. The nucleotides read TGTGCCAGCAGTACGGACAGGCTTTTCTCCTACGAGCAGTACTTC. Translated, this is CASSTDRLFSYEQYF.